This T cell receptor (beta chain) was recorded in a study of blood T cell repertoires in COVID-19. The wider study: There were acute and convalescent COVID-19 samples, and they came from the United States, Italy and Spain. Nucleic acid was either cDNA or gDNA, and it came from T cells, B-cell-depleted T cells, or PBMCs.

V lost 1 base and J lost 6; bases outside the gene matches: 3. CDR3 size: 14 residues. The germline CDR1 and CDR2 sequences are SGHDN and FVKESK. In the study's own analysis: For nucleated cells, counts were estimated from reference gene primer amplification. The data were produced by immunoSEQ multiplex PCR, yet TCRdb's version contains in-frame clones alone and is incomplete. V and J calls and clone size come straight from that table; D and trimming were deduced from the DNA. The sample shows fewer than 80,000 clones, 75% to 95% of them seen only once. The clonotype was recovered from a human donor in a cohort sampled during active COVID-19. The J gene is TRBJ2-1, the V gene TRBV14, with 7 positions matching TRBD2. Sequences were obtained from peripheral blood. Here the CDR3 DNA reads TGTGCCAGCAGCCAAGTAGGGAGGGGCAATGAGCAGTTCTTC. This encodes CASSQVGRGNEQFF.